The T cell receptor beta chain under discussion was sequenced for a study of identical twins. V was cut by 8 bases and J by 2 bases, with 12 bases left in between. Germline V CDR1 and CDR2: SQVTM, ANQGSEA. This CDR3 has 12 amino acids. Study findings and constraints: Some out-of-frame alpha sequences were shared by twins, and these showed excess low generation probability. Conclusions were drawn cross-sectionally by statistical analysis, without following the same donors. In beta out-of-frame sequences, the excess sharing between twins was weaker.

This clonotype was detected only a few times. Its specificity is not known. TCRdb passed the 5' RACE reads through MiXCR, listing each CDR3 protein once. The top ten clones hold more than 0.25% of a sample with roughly 1.6 million distinct CDR3 sequences, around 33% of them seen once. This clonotype was obtained from a newborn girl in good health. The chain links TRBV29-1 to TRBJ1-2; D is ambiguous. Material: cord blood. CDR3 nucleotide sequence: TGCAGCTTATGGACGAGGAACTATGGCTACACCTTC. It translates to CSLWTRNYGYTF.